This T cell receptor beta chain was captured by sequencing in a study of blood T cell repertoires in COVID-19. Libraries were prepared by immunoSEQ multiplex PCR; TCRdb keeps only in-frame clonotypes and omits some of them. The profile shows 55,000 to 75,000 clones, 82% of them singletons. V shed 2 bases and J 3 bases; nucleotides not matched to a gene: 11. The CDR3 totals 16 residues. Germline V gene lookup returns CDR1 SGHRS and CDR2 YFSETQ. The sample consisted of peripheral blood. This sequence joins TRBV5-1 and TRBJ2-7, with 7 bases aligning to TRBD2. The receptor's source is a man aged 80 or over with active COVID-19. The CDR3 is CASSLEGLELGYEQYF. In DNA, the CDR3 is TGCGCCAGCAGCTTAGAAGGACTAGAGCTTGGCTACGAGCAGTACTTC.